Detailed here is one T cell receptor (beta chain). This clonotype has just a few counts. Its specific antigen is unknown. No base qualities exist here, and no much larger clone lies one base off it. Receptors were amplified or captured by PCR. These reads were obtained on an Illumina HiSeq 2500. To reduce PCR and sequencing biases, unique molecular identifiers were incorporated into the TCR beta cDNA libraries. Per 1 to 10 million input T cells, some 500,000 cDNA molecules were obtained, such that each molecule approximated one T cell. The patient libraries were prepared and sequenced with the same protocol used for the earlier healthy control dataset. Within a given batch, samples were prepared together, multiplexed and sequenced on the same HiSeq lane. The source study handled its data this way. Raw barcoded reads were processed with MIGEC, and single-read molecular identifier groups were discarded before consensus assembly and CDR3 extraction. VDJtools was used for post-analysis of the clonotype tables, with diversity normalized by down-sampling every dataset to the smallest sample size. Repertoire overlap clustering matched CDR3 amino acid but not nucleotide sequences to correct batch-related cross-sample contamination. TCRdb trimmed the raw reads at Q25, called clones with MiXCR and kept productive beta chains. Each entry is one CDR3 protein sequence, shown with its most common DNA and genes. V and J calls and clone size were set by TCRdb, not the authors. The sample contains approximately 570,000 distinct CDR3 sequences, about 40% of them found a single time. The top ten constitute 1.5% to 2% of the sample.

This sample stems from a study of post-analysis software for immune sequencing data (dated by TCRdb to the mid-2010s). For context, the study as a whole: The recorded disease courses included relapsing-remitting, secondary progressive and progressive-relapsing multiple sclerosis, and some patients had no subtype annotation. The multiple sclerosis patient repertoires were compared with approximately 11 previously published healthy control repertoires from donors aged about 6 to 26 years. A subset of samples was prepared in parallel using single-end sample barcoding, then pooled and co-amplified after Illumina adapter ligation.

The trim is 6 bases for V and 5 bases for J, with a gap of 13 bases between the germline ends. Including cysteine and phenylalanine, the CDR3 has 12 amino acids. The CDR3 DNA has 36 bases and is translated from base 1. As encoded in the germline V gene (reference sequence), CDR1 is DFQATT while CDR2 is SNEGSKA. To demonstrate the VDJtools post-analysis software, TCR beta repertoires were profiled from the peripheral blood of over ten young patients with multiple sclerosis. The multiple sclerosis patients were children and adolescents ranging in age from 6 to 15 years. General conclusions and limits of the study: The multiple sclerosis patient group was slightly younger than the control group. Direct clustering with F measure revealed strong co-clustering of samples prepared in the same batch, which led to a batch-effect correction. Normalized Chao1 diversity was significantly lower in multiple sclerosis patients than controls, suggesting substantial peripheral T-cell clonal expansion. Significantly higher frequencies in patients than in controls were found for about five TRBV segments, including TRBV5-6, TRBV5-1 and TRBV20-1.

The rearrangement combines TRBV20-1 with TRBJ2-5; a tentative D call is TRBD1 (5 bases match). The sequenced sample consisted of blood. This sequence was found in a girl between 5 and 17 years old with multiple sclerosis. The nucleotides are TGCAGTGCCCCCAGGGTCGGGGAGACCCAGTACTTC. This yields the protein CSAPRVGETQYF.